This T cell receptor beta chain was observed in a study of T cells in localized non-small cell lung cancer. Findings of the study overall: Detection in adjacent lung was observed for a median around 50 of the top 100 tumor clones. T cell clonality was highest in uninvolved adjacent lung, above tumor.

Some clones are missing from TCRdb's copy, which holds only in-frame ones; the method was immunoSEQ multiplex PCR. The table lists some 20,000 clones, 75% to 90% of them singletons. This CDR3 region has 14 residues. V gave up 2 bases and J gave up 5 bases, with 12 bases separating them. Germline loops: CDR1 MNHNS, CDR2 SASEGT. About this clone: The antigen remains unidentified.

This specimen was PBMCs, taken before any cancer treatment. This sequence joins TRBV6-1 and TRBJ1-1; no clear D. This TCR derives from a man aged 35-75 years with stage II squamous cell lung carcinoma. The CDR3 coding sequence is TGTGCCAGCAGTGAAAATTCGGGAGGGACTGAAGCTTTCTTT. It encodes CASSENSGGTEAFF.